This T cell receptor (beta chain) was sequenced during a study of blood T cell repertoires in COVID-19. About the research overall: Acute and convalescent COVID-19 specimens originated in the United States, Italy and Spain. The analysed material was cDNA or gDNA that came from T cells, B-cell-depleted T cells, or PBMCs.

Germline V gives CDR1 SGHRS, CDR2 YFSETQ. The CDR3 is 15 residues long. The V gene end was trimmed by 1 base and the J gene end by 2 bases; junction bases not matched to a gene: 5. This table comes from immunoSEQ multiplex PCR, and its TCRdb copy is limited to in-frame clones, with some not included. Found here are around 370,000 clones, around 89% of them singletons; the top ten hold about 1.1%. Adults between roughly 18 and 95 years of age took part from 20 to 25 US areas. The specimen sequenced was PBMCs or T cells enriched from blood (not recorded which). This receptor was identified in a woman in her late teens or twenties who had recovered from COVID-19. J is TRBJ2-7 and V is TRBV5-1; 8 bases fit TRBD2. The CDR3 DNA is TGCGCCAGCAGCTTGATCGGGGGGGGCACCTACGAGCAGTACTTC. Translating it yields CASSLIGGGTYEQYF.